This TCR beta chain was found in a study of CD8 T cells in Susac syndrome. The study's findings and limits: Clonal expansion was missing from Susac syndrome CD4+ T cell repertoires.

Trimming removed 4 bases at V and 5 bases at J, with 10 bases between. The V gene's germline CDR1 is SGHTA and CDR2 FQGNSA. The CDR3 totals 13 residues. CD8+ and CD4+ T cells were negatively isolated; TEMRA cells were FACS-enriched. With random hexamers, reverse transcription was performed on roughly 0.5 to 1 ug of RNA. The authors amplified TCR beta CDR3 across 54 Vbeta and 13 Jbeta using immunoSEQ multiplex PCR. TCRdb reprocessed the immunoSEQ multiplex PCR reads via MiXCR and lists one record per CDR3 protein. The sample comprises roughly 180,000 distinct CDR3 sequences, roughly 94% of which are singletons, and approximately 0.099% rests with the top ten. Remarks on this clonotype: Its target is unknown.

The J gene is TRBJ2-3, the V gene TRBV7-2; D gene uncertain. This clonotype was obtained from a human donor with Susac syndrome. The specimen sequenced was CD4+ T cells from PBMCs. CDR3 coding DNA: TGTGCCAGCAGCTCTGCGTTCGGAGATACGCAGTATTTT. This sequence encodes CASSSAFGDTQYF.